This is a list of T cell receptor beta chains from one sample in a study of OX40 agonist ivuxolimab in advanced cancers. Sequencing used immunoSEQ multiplex PCR; TCRdb keeps in-frame clones, though not all of them. The data show tens of thousands of clones, with approximately 89% seen just once and over 0.15% held by the top ten. The sequencing here drew on CD4+ or CD8+ T cells sorted from blood, taken in a trial of the OX40 agonist ivuxolimab. These receptors were obtained from an adult with an advanced solid tumor such as melanoma, head and neck, liver or kidney cancer. CDR3s include the opening cysteine and the closing phenylalanine or tryptophan. Fields, in order: V gene, D gene, J gene, clone size, CDR3 protein, CDR3 DNA. The D gene is left open where the match is weak. Size is stated for part of the rows, as once, few or many counts, or as a class when the clone is expanded.

>TRBV7-9|.|TRBJ1-1|.
CASSAGRENTEAFF
TGTGCCAGCAGCGCCGGACGGGAGAACACTGAAGCTTTCTTT
>TRBV9|TRBD2|TRBJ2-2|.
CASSVGSGGAYTGELFF
TGTGCCAGCAGCGTAGGTAGCGGGGGGGCGTACACCGGGGAGCTGTTTTTT
>TRBV5-1|.|TRBJ2-2|.
CASSFQGDGTGELFF
TGCGCCAGCAGCTTTCAGGGAGACGGCACCGGGGAGCTGTTTTTT
>TRBV19|TRBD1|TRBJ1-1|.
CASSGSGQPNTEAFF
TGTGCCAGTAGTGGATCGGGACAGCCGAACACTGAAGCTTTCTTT
>TRBV6-1|.|TRBJ1-2|.
CASRGYFGANYGYTF
TGTGCCAGCAGGGGTTATTTTGGAGCTAACTATGGCTACACCTTC
>TRBV27|.|TRBJ2-7|.
CASRPQGVSGEQYF
TGTGCCAGCAGGCCCCAGGGTGTAAGTGGCGAGCAGTACTTC
>TRBV6-1|.|TRBJ1-1|.
CASTETVMNTEAFF
TGTGCCAGCACCGAGACAGTCATGAACACTGAAGCTTTCTTT
>TRBV7-8|TRBD1|TRBJ1-5|.
CASSLGTDPRLPQHF
TGTGCCAGCAGCTTGGGGACAGACCCCAGGCTGCCCCAGCATTTT
>TRBV28|TRBD2|TRBJ2-7|.
CASSSSGTSFSYEQYF
TGTGCCAGCAGTTCCTCTGGGACTAGCTTCTCCTACGAGCAGTACTTC
>TRBV13|TRBD1|TRBJ2-7|.
CASSSPGQRLYF
TGTGCCAGCAGCTCGCCGGGACAGCGACTGTACTTC
>TRBV7-2|.|TRBJ2-7|.
CASSLMEGYEQYF
TGTGCCAGCAGCTTAATGGAAGGGTACGAGCAGTACTTC
>TRBV9|.|TRBJ1-3|once
CASSVDTGNTIYF
TGTGCCAGCAGCGTAGACACTGGAAACACCATATATTTT
>TRBV2|.|TRBJ1-6|.
CASSGGITVSPLHF
TGTGCCAGCAGTGGTGGGATCACAGTGTCACCCCTCCACTTT
>TRBV27|TRBD2|TRBJ2-2|.
CASSLLGVGTRKYTGELFF
TGTGCCAGCAGTTTGTTAGGGGTTGGGACTAGAAAGTACACCGGGGAGCTGTTTTTT
>TRBV10-3|.|TRBJ2-5|.
CAISGGPGETQYF
TGTGCCATCAGCGGGGGGCCAGGGGAGACCCAGTACTTC
>TRBV19|.|TRBJ2-7|.
CASSLRGDEQYF
TGTGCCAGTAGCCTTCGGGGCGACGAGCAGTACTTC
>TRBV5-1|.|TRBJ1-2|.
CASSPLRHLRDYGYTF
TGCGCCAGCAGCCCACTAAGACACCTTCGGGACTATGGCTACACCTTC
>TRBV7-7|TRBD2|TRBJ2-5|.
CASSYGGGALETQYF
TGTGCCAGCAGCTACGGCGGGGGGGCCTTAGAGACCCAGTACTTC
>TRBV2|.|TRBJ2-7|.
CASSESSDPIPSYEQYF
TGTGCCAGCAGTGAATCCTCGGACCCAATCCCCTCCTACGAGCAGTACTTC
>TRBV6-5|.|TRBJ2-7|.
CASSPHLQDYEQYF
TGTGCCAGCAGTCCTCATTTGCAGGACTACGAGCAGTACTTC
>TRBV9|.|TRBJ1-5|few
CASSPNGEGSQPQHF
TGTGCCAGCAGCCCGAACGGGGAGGGTAGTCAGCCCCAGCATTTT
>TRBV15|TRBD1|TRBJ1-5|.
CATSSLDRGYSQPQHF
TGTGCCACCAGCAGTTTAGACAGGGGATACAGCCAGCCCCAGCATTTT
>TRBV7-3|.|TRBJ1-1|.
CASSSQGGTEAFF
TGTGCCAGCAGCTCCCAAGGGGGGACTGAAGCTTTCTTT
>TRBV2|TRBD2|TRBJ2-3|.
CASSHSGGFTQYF
TGTGCCAGCAGCCACAGCGGGGGGTTTACGCAGTATTTT
>TRBV19|.|TRBJ1-2|.
CASRHAGSNYGYTF
TGTGCCAGTCGCCACGCGGGGTCTAACTATGGCTACACCTTC
>TRBV28|.|TRBJ1-3|.
CASSSLGNTVYF
TGTGCCAGCAGTTCGTTGGGAAACACCGTATATTTT
>TRBV11-2|.|TRBJ2-3|.
CASSWPLSTDTQYF
TGTGCCAGCAGCTGGCCCTTGAGCACAGATACGCAGTATTTT
>TRBV1|.|TRBJ1-2|.
CTSPGYGYTF
TGCACCAGCCCAGGCTATGGCTACACCTTC
>TRBV5-1|.|TRBJ1-1|once
CASSTGQLLGRNTEAFF
TGCGCCAGCAGCACCGGACAGCTCCTGGGTCGGAACACTGAAGCTTTCTTT
>TRBV19|.|TRBJ2-7|once
CASSVRGREQYF
TGTGCCAGTAGTGTTCGGGGCCGGGAGCAGTACTTC
>TRBV9|.|TRBJ2-7|.
CASSAQSSYEQYF
TGTGCCAGCAGCGCCCAAAGTAGCTACGAGCAGTACTTC
>TRBV19|TRBD2|TRBJ2-6|.
CASQLAGSGANVLTF
TGTGCCAGTCAACTAGCGGGCTCTGGGGCCAACGTCCTGACTTTC
>TRBV9|.|TRBJ2-1|.
CASSVLAASSYNEQFF
TGTGCCAGCAGCGTGTTGGCGGCCAGCTCCTACAATGAGCAGTTCTTC
>TRBV6-5|.|TRBJ2-3|.
CATGLERSTDTQYF
TGTGCCACCGGCCTGGAACGGAGCACAGATACGCAGTATTTT
>TRBV6-1|.|TRBJ1-3|few
CASSDRRSGNTIYF
TGTGCCAGCAGTGACAGGCGCTCTGGAAACACCATATATTTT
>TRBV19|TRBD1|TRBJ2-3|.
CASSTRQGLSTDTQYF
TGTGCCAGTAGTACTAGACAGGGTCTTAGCACAGATACGCAGTATTTT
>TRBV9|.|TRBJ2-1|.
CASNSGSRNEQFF
TGTGCCAGCAATTCGGGCAGCCGGAATGAGCAGTTCTTC